This T cell receptor beta chain is from a study of monozygotic twins with inflammatory bowel disease (dated by TCRdb to about 2019). With respect to the entire study: A total of some 30 monozygotic twin pairs were included in the full study, comprising nine German pairs (four IBD-concordant, five IBD-discordant) and 19 IBD-discordant Danish pairs. Disease-associated traits were sought mainly through comparisons between IBD patients and their genetically identical healthy co-twins within discordant pairs. Each individual had, on average, about 151 000 unique TCRalpha sequences and 181 000 unique TCRbeta sequences available for analysis. What the study reported, not specific to this receptor: A decrease in TCRbeta repertoire diversity, as measured by inverse Simpson index, was observed in IBD patients compared with their healthy co-twins. Distinction between different T cell subtypes could not be achieved in the analysis. No single strong signal or clonotype linked to IBD turned up in the results, so the idea that one exists was not supported. Repertoire similarity did not differ between concordant and discordant twins, possibly due to limited statistical power. Compared with healthy twins, IBD patients had fewer clonotypes in common with other individuals, a difference most pronounced in patients showing signs of disease activity. Background noise and inter-individual variability may have been introduced into the repertoires by the differing immunosuppressive treatments among patients.

From each donor, a roughly 2.5 ml peripheral blood sample was collected into PAXgene tubes and stored at -80 degrees C. Total RNA was isolated from whole blood with the PAXgene blood miRNA kit on an automated QIAcube, without T cell sorting. Peripheral blood from monozygotic twin pairs, either concordant or discordant for inflammatory bowel disease, underwent deep TCRalpha and TCRbeta repertoire profiling that used unique molecular barcoding. Smoking habits were recorded for all twin pairs, and each individual was classified as a current, former or never smoker. A word on this clonotype: Its antigen has not been determined.

Libraries were constructed by 5' RACE. Preparation of each TCR library used around 3.5 ug of total RNA. cDNA was synthesized with SMARTScribe reverse transcriptase in eight separate reactions per sample. During cDNA synthesis, unique molecular identifiers containing a 6-nucleotide sample barcode were introduced by template switching. TCRalpha and TCRbeta cDNA was amplified by two nested PCRs of about 15 and 9 cycles, with bead purification after each PCR. Before amplification, the cDNA was both treated with uracil DNA-glycosylase and purified with the QIAquick PCR purification kit. The second PCR added Illumina TruSeq-compatible adapters along with sample-specific barcodes. Library quality and concentration were checked on TapeStation and Qubit, and libraries were pooled at approximately 4.7 ng each. Sequencing of pooled libraries was carried out on an Illumina HiSeq2500 single-index Rapid Run using 2 x 100 bp reads and custom sequencing primers. On the authors' methods: PCR and sequencing errors were corrected by UMI-based consensus assembly using MiGEC version 1.2.6. MiXCR version 2.1.1 handled V(D)J alignment, clonotype assembly and CDR3 extraction. Normalisation of gene usage, clonotype sharing and MAIT/NKT TCR abundance was achieved by analysing the top 1000, 10 000 and 20 000 clonotypes per sample. After downsampling to 27 000 UMIs, diversity was calculated as the inverse Simpson index using the vegan R package. Statistical testing used paired Mann-Whitney U tests on the discordant twin pairs and applied Benjamini-Hochberg correction for multiple testing. The reads were reprocessed in TCRdb, with one entry per CDR3 protein sequence and no accompanying DNA. The V and J calls were determined by TCRdb, not by the authors. The sample's table covers 150,000 to 200,000 distinct CDR3 sequences. Around 7% of the sample lies in the top ten.

The germline V gene supplies CDR1 SGHRS and CDR2 YFSETQ. From the cysteine through the phenylalanine, the CDR3 covers 16 amino acids. No DNA sequence was recorded. The chain employs TRBV5-1 and TRBJ2-3; lacking DNA, the TRBD2 call made by TCRdb goes unchecked. Sequencing was performed on blood. This TCR was recovered from a human donor with ulcerative colitis or Crohn's disease, or a healthy co-twin of an affected twin (not recorded which). The CDR3 here reads CASGLGRTTGADTQYF. Here the CDR3 is joined to the reference TRBV5-1 and TRBJ2-3 genes, and the full variable domain is: KAGVTQTPRYLIKTRGQQVTLSCSPISGHRSVSWYQQTPGQGLQFLFEYFSETQRNKGNFPGRFSGRQFSNSRSEMNVSTLELGDSALYLCASGLGRTTGADTQYFGPGTRLTVL.